A single sample gave rise to the 23 T cell receptor beta chains below, sequenced in a study of blood T cell repertoires in COVID-19. Sequencing was performed with immunoSEQ multiplex PCR; in TCRdb, only in-frame clones are kept and a portion is missing. The sample lists around 330,000 clones, over 80% seen once, with approximately 9% in the top ten. The specimen sequenced was PBMCs or T cells enriched from blood (not recorded which). Every receptor here comes from a young woman who had recovered from COVID-19.

The chain recombines TRBV2 with TRBJ1-2; D gene unclear. The CDR3 runs 14 residues. V was cut by 4 bases and J by 1 base, with 10 bases left in between. Germline lookup yields CDR1 SNHLY and CDR2 FYNNEI. As DNA, the CDR3 is TGTGCCAGCAGTGTAGGCGGGAGTAACTATGGCTACACCTTC. Its translation is CASSVGGSNYGYTF.

V usage is TRBV11-2 and J usage is TRBJ1-6; D remains unclear. CDR3 size: 15 residues. The V end was cut by 1 base, the J end by 7 bases, with 11 bases between. In germline, CDR1 is SGHAT, CDR2 FQNNGV. CDR3 sequence: CASSLGGPGNSPLHF. The CDR3, as DNA: TGTGCCAGCAGCTTAGGGGGTCCGGGGAATTCACCCCTCCACTTT.

The chain links TRBV30 to TRBJ1-4; D is perhaps TRBD1 (5 bases). This CDR3 is built from 17 residues. V was trimmed by 2 bases and J by 6 bases, leaving 22 bases between them. The germline gives CDR1 GTSNPN, CDR2 SVGIG (reference sequence). As DNA, the CDR3 is TGTGCCTGGAGTCCAAAGACACCGGGACTATTGGATGAAAAACTGTTTTTT. It is translated as CAWSPKTPGLLDEKLFF.

V usage is TRBV9 and J usage is TRBJ2-3, with D possibly being TRBD1 (6 bases). The CDR3 is made up of 20 amino acids. V was pared by 3 bases and J by 1 base, with 27 bases between. CDR1 and CDR2 (germline): SGDLS, YYNGEE. DNA of the CDR3: TGTGCCAGCAGCGCCCCTCGAGGAGGCCTAGGGACACTCGGCACAGATACGCAGTATTTT. Its protein product is CASSAPRGGLGTLGTDTQYF.

The gene calls are TRBV6-5 and TRBJ1-2; 8 bases agree with TRBD1. This CDR3 is 15 amino acids long. CDR1 is MNHEY and CDR2 is SVGAGI in the germline V gene. Trimming at V came to 6 bases and at J to 4 bases, leaving 10 bases not matched to a gene. CDR3 in amino acids: CASRPRQGLAYGYTF. CDR3 DNA: TGTGCCAGCAGACCCCGACAGGGGCTGGCCTATGGCTACACCTTC.

This clone was seen only once. The V gene is TRBV28, the J gene TRBJ1-3, with D maybe TRBD1 (5 bases). The CDR3 is 16 residues long. Trimming cost V 7 bases and J 0 bases, with 16 bases left between them. In germline, CDR1 is MDHEN, CDR2 SYDVKM. The CDR3 sequence is CASTPRGGYSGNTIYF. For the CDR3, the DNA is TGTGCCAGCACCCCGCGCGGGGGGTACTCTGGAAACACCATATATTTT.

This clone appeared once. The rearrangement joins TRBV5-4 to TRBJ2-7; D perhaps matches TRBD1 (5 bases). This CDR3 has 17 amino acids. Between the trimmed V and J ends, which lost 0 bases and 5 bases, there was a span of 21 bases. The germline gives CDR1 SGHNT, CDR2 YYREEE (reference sequence). CDR3 sequence reads: CASSLGAGNSYRHEQYF. The CDR3 DNA reads as TGTGCCAGCAGCTTGGGGGCAGGGAATTCCTACAGGCACGAGCAGTACTTC.

The gene calls are TRBV28 and TRBJ1-2; D is ambiguous. Trimming shortened V by 1 base and J by 6 bases, and 9 bases separated the two germline ends. Per the germline V gene, CDR1 is MDHEN and CDR2 is SYDVKM. CDR3 length: 13 amino acids. The CDR3 DNA reads as TGTGCCAGCAGTTTATCCGGACTCGATGGCTACACCTTC. Its protein product is CASSLSGLDGYTF.

The chain is built from TRBV10-3 and TRBJ1-1; a weak D match, TRBD1 (5 bases). CDR3 length: 12 residues. Germline-derived CDR1 and CDR2 are ENHRY and SYGVKD. Trimming stripped 4 bases from V and 4 bases from J, with 7 bases between. The CDR3 spells CAISGGGTEAFF. The DNA of the CDR3 is TGTGCCATCAGTGGGGGGGGCACTGAAGCTTTCTTT.

This chain joins TRBV11-3 and TRBJ2-7; D might be TRBD2 (6 bases). From germline, CDR1 is SGHNT and CDR2 YENEEA. The V end was cut by 5 bases, the J end by 5 bases, with 22 bases between. This CDR3 has 16 amino acids. The CDR3 loop reads CASSPPPGESLHEQYF. Here the CDR3 DNA reads TGTGCCAGCAGCCCGCCCCCGGGGGAGTCGCTCCACGAGCAGTACTTC. Full variable domain (missing parts from reference TRBV11-3 and TRBJ2-7): EAGVVQSPRYKIIEKKQPVAFWCNPISGHNTLYWYLQNLGQGPELLIRYENEEAVDDSQLPKDRFSAERLKGVDSTLKIQPAELGDSAVYLCASSPPPGESLHEQYFGPGTRLTVT.

This clone showed up just once. V gene TRBV7-2 combines with J gene TRBJ1-4, with D perhaps TRBD1 (6 bases). The germline gives CDR1 SGHTA, CDR2 FQGNSA. The V and J ends lost 1 base and 0 bases respectively, with 12 bases between them. The CDR3 runs 17 residues. The CDR3 here is CASSLEIRTATNEKLFF. The DNA for the CDR3 is TGTGCCAGCAGCTTAGAGATAAGGACAGCAACTAATGAAAAACTGTTTTTT.

The chain recombines TRBV28 with TRBJ1-2; 9 positions match TRBD1. The CDR3 runs 17 residues. The junction had 14 bases not matched to a gene; V was cut back by 6 bases and J by 3 bases. CDR1 and CDR2 (germline): MDHEN, SYDVKM. This CDR3 is CASRRISSGTGYYGYTF. In DNA, the CDR3 is TGTGCCAGCAGAAGAATTTCCTCCGGGACAGGGTACTATGGCTACACCTTC.

The table lists this clone with a few counts. The rearrangement uses TRBV18 and TRBJ1-5; 10 bases agree with TRBD1. V was pared by 5 bases and J by 5 bases, with 6 bases of the junction left unmatched. The CDR3 covers 15 residues. Germline values: CDR1 KGHSH, CDR2 LQKENI. The CDR3 protein is CASSADRGGDQPQHF. The CDR3 DNA is TGTGCCAGCTCAGCGGACAGGGGGGGCGATCAGCCCCAGCATTTT.

The V call is TRBV7-9, the J call TRBJ1-2, with a possible D match to TRBD1 (5 bases). Per germline, CDR1 SEHNR and CDR2 FQNEAQ (reference sequence). Trimming left V 5 bases short and J 5 bases short, with 12 bases between. The CDR3 runs 13 residues. In nucleotides, the CDR3 is TGTGCCAGCAGCGTCTTGGGGCTTTATGGCTACACCTTC. This sequence encodes CASSVLGLYGYTF.

The V and J genes are TRBV27 and TRBJ2-7; unclear D gene. Trimming pared 3 bases from V and 0 bases from J, leaving 12 bases between. Germline CDR1 reads MNHEY; CDR2 reads SMNVEV (reference sequence). CDR3 length equals 15 residues. For the CDR3, the DNA is TGTGCCAGCAGTTTGAAGCGCGTCATCTCCTACGAGCAGTACTTC. This codes for CASSLKRVISYEQYF.

Only a few counts were recorded for this clone. This sample also contains other DNA sequences that code for the same CDR3. V and J are TRBV9 and TRBJ2-1; 8 bases match TRBD1. CDR1 and CDR2 (germline): SGDLS, YYNGEE. After removal of 0 bases from V and 8 bases from J, the junction contained 4 bases not matched to a gene. CDR3 size: 14 residues. The DNA for the CDR3 is TGTGCCAGCAGCGTAGCTTACAGGGGGGATGAGCAGTTCTTC. Translation: CASSVAYRGDEQFF.

The chain carries TRBV30 and TRBJ2-1; 7 nucleotides align to TRBD2. The germline CDR1 and CDR2 sequences are GTSNPN and SVGIG (reference sequence). Trimming cost V 3 bases and J 6 bases; bases outside gene matches: 5. The CDR3 runs 13 residues. The CDR3 sequence is CAWSRTSSNEQFF. As DNA, the CDR3 is TGTGCCTGGAGCCGGACTAGTAGCAATGAGCAGTTCTTC.

The V gene is TRBV7-9, the J gene TRBJ1-4; 9 bases are a match to TRBD1. Germline V gene lookup returns CDR1 SEHNR and CDR2 FQNEAQ (reference sequence). This CDR3 spans 16 amino acids. V shed 3 bases, J shed 8 bases, and the junction held 10 bases outside the gene matches. The CDR3 DNA reads TGTGCCAGCAGCTTGGGGACAGGGCGGGTCATGGAAAAACTGTTTTTT. This encodes CASSLGTGRVMEKLFF.

The chain recombines TRBV6-4 with TRBJ1-5; 9 bases are a match to TRBD1. The CDR3 is 10 amino acids. V dropped 4 bases and J dropped 16; count of bases not matched to a gene: 2. Germline V gene lookup returns CDR1 MRHNA and CDR2 SNTAGT. The CDR3 DNA is TGTGCCAGCAGTGGACAGGGGGGACATTTT. Amino acid sequence: CASSGQGGHF.

The sample holds one count of this clone. The rearrangement links TRBV11-2 to TRBJ2-7; D not certain. Germline lookup yields CDR1 SGHAT and CDR2 FQNNGV. The CDR3 consists of 13 residues. Trimming took off 2 bases at V and 3 bases at J, with 8 bases between the two ends. CDR3 residues: CASSLQASYEQYF. In DNA, the CDR3 is TGTGCCAGCAGCTTACAGGCCAGCTACGAGCAGTACTTC.

With regard to this clone: An end of the junction does not agree with germline; a read error may underlie this. The J gene is TRBJ1-2, the V gene TRBV5-6; 7 nucleotides align to TRBD1. Looked up from germline, CDR1 is SGHDT and CDR2 is YYEEEE. The CDR3 has 15 residues. The CDR3 region is CASSLVDRVNYGYTF. In DNA, the CDR3 is TGTGCCAGCAGTTTGGTTGACAGGGTCAACTATGGCTACACCTTC.

The CDR3 here is CASSEAGQSFYGYTF. DNA for the CDR3: TGTGCCAGCAGTGAAGCGGGCCAGTCCTTCTATGGCTACACCTTC. The chain recombines TRBV2 with TRBJ1-2; D call uncertain. The V and J ends lost 0 bases and 4 bases respectively, with 12 bases between them. The CDR3 has 15 amino acids. Per germline, CDR1 SNHLY and CDR2 FYNNEI.

J is TRBJ2-7 and V is TRBV5-1, with D possibly being TRBD2 (5 bases). Trimming took off 2 bases at V and 2 bases at J, with 8 bases between the two ends. The length of the CDR3 is 13 residues. The V gene's germline CDR1 is SGHRS and CDR2 YFSETQ. The CDR3 region is CASSFGDTYEQYF. CDR3 nucleotide sequence: TGCGCCAGCAGCTTCGGGGATACCTACGAGCAGTACTTC.